These 18 T cell receptor beta chains share one sample of origin, sequenced in a study of blood T cell repertoires in COVID-19. The repertoire was sequenced with immunoSEQ multiplex PCR; TCRdb's copy has only in-frame clones and lacks some. The data hold approximately 150,000 clones, with 80% observed a single time. Input material: peripheral blood. The source is a man between 65 and 79 years old who had recovered from COVID-19.

The chain employs TRBV5-4 and TRBJ1-1; D perhaps matches TRBD1 (5 bases). The CDR3 runs to 16 residues. The V end lost 4 bases, the J end lost 3 bases, and 19 bases lay between the germline ends. CDR1 and CDR2 from the germline V gene are SGHNT and YYREEE (reference sequence). CDR3 sequence reads: CASSDPGEGPYTEAFF. CDR3 coding DNA: TGTGCCAGCAGCGATCCCGGGGAGGGGCCGTACACTGAAGCTTTCTTT.

The V and J genes are TRBV2 and TRBJ2-7; tentative D call: TRBD1 (5 bases). This CDR3 is 12 amino acids long. Deletions cut 5 bases from V and 5 bases from J, with 10 bases between. From germline, CDR1 is SNHLY and CDR2 FYNNEI. In nucleotides, the CDR3 is TGTGCCAGCAGTCGACAGAACGACGAGCAGTACTTC. Its protein is CASSRQNDEQYF.

This clone was observed a single time. This chain joins TRBV30 and TRBJ1-5; D might be TRBD1 (6 bases). V was clipped by 0 bases and J by 5 bases, with 17 bases between them. The V gene's germline CDR1 is GTSNPN and CDR2 SVGIG (reference sequence). This CDR3 comprises 16 residues. The CDR3 DNA reads TGTGCCTGGAGTGTACTTAATGGACAGCAAGATCAGCCCCAGCATTTT. This translates into CAWSVLNGQQDQPQHF.

This clone showed up just once. J is TRBJ2-7 and V is TRBV11-2, with unresolved D. The CDR3 contains 12 residues. Trimming removed 5 bases from V and 6 bases from J, with 11 bases in between. CDR1 and CDR2 from the germline V gene are SGHAT and FQNNGV. The CDR3 reads CASSPPRVEQYF. DNA of the CDR3: TGTGCCAGCAGCCCCCCCCGGGTCGAGCAGTACTTC.

The chain uses TRBV19 and TRBJ2-5, with TRBD1 as a possible D gene (6 bases). This CDR3 has 13 residues. Germline V gives CDR1 LNHDA, CDR2 SQIVND (reference sequence). V was pared by 4 bases and J by 5 bases, with 11 bases between. The CDR3 DNA sequence: TGTGCCAGTAGTAAACAGGGTTGGGAGACCCAGTACTTC. This translates into CASSKQGWETQYF.

V is TRBV7-2 and J is TRBJ2-7; 8 bases are shared with TRBD2. CDR1 and CDR2 (germline): SGHTA, FQGNSA. The CDR3 is made up of 15 amino acids. The junction had 7 bases not matched to a gene; V was cut back by 2 bases and J by 4 bases. The CDR3 nucleotides read TGTGCCAGCAGCTTAAGGGCGGGAGGCTCGTACGAGCAGTACTTC. Translation: CASSLRAGGSYEQYF.

The CDR3 protein is CASKQGADYEQFF. The CDR3, as DNA: TGTGCCAGTAAGCAGGGGGCCGATTATGAGCAGTTCTTC. V is TRBV19 and J is TRBJ2-1; 8 nucleotides line up with TRBD1. Germline V gives CDR1 LNHDA, CDR2 SQIVND (reference sequence). After removal of 7 bases from V and 8 bases from J, the junction contained 7 bases not matched to a gene. CDR3 size: 13 residues.

The chain combines TRBV6-1 with TRBJ1-2; a possible D gene is TRBD1 (5 bases). There are 13 residues in the CDR3. The V gene lost 3 bases and the J gene lost 4 bases, with 9 bases spanning the gap. Germline V lookup: CDR1 MNHNS, CDR2 SASEGT. The CDR3 spells CASSDRVLYGYTF. Written as DNA, the CDR3 is TGTGCCAGCAGTGACAGGGTCCTCTATGGCTACACCTTC.

The chain has TRBV10-3 and TRBJ2-3, with D uncertain. This CDR3 comprises 12 residues. V dropped 5 bases and J dropped 2 bases, with 5 bases sitting between them. CDR1 is ENHRY, CDR2 SYGVKD, per germline. CDR3 DNA sequence: TGTGCCATCAGTACTTTCACAGATACGCAGTATTTT. Amino acids: CAISTFTDTQYF.

For the CDR3, the DNA is TGCAGCGTTGTACAGGGGTGGGGTTACGAGCAGTACTTC. Protein product: CSVVQGWGYEQYF. The chain is built from TRBV29-1 and TRBJ2-7, with 7 bases aligning to TRBD1. Germline V lookup: CDR1 SQVTM, CDR2 ANQGSEA. This CDR3 contains 13 residues. The V segment lost 4 bases and the J segment 4 bases; nucleotides outside the gene matches: 7.

This clone was picked up a small number of times. The rearrangement joins TRBV27 to TRBJ1-5; tentatively, D is TRBD1 (6 bases). This CDR3 has 15 amino acids. Germline CDR1 reads MNHEY; CDR2 reads SMNVEV (reference sequence). Trimming left V 5 bases short and J 0 bases short, with 11 bases between. The CDR3 here is CASSRTVNSNQPQHF. The CDR3, as DNA: TGTGCCAGCAGTCGGACAGTCAATAGCAATCAGCCCCAGCATTTT.

The rearrangement joins TRBV29-1 to TRBJ1-2; no clear D. CDR3 length: 11 residues. Looked up from germline, CDR1 is SQVTM and CDR2 is ANQGSEA. Trimming cost V 4 bases and J 7 bases, with 10 bases left between them. In DNA, the CDR3 is TGCAGCGTTGCCCGGGAGGGTGGCTACACCTTC. Amino acid sequence: CSVAREGGYTF.

The chain combines TRBV10-1 with TRBJ1-5; D remains ambiguous. The V gene's germline CDR1 is WNHNN and CDR2 SYGVQD (reference sequence). Trimming took 3 bases from V and 4 from J, leaving 7 bases between them. The CDR3 totals 13 residues. CDR3 nucleotides: TGCGCCAGCAGTGAACGCAGGAATCAGCCCCAGCATTTT. Amino acids: CASSERRNQPQHF.

The chain combines TRBV29-1 with TRBJ2-5; D remains unclear. Germline-derived CDR1 and CDR2 are SQVTM and ANQGSEA. V lost 3 bases to trimming and J lost 3 bases, with 14 bases between them. The CDR3 totals 14 residues. In DNA form, the CDR3 reads TGCAGCGTTGATCTGTATTTGACTGAAGAGACCCAGTACTTC. Residues: CSVDLYLTEETQYF.

This chain connects TRBV2 to TRBJ2-7; 7 nucleotides match TRBD1. Germline V gene sequence: CDR1 SNHLY, CDR2 FYNNEI. The ends lost 4 bases at V and 8 bases at J; junction bases unmatched: 14. This CDR3 contains 15 residues. As DNA, the CDR3 is TGTGCCAGCAGTGGGAACACAGGGGCAAGGGCCCAGCAGTACTTC. Translated, it gives CASSGNTGARAQQYF.

This rearrangement joins TRBV28 to TRBJ2-5; 9 bases align to TRBD1. The germline V gene encodes CDR1 MDHEN and CDR2 SYDVKM. The junction had 16 bases not matched to a gene; V was cut back by 6 bases and J by 5 bases. This CDR3 spans 17 amino acids. DNA of the CDR3: TGTGCCAGCAGCAGTCTACCCGGGACAGGGTTCGGGGAGACCCAGTACTTC. Its translation is CASSSLPGTGFGETQYF.

The rearrangement joins TRBV5-1 to TRBJ2-3, with 9 nucleotides matching TRBD1. Germline loops: CDR1 SGHRS, CDR2 YFSETQ. CDR3 length: 15 amino acids. Trimming took 4 bases from V and 4 from J; bases not matched to a gene: 7. The CDR3 is CASSVGQGISDTQYF. DNA of the CDR3: TGCGCCAGCAGCGTAGGACAGGGGATTTCAGATACGCAGTATTTT. Combining the CDR3 with reference TRBV5-1 and TRBJ2-3 gives the whole variable domain KAGVTQTPRYLIKTRGQQVTLSCSPISGHRSVSWYQQTPGQGLQFLFEYFSETQRNKGNFPGRFSGRQFSNSRSEMNVSTLELGDSALYLCASSVGQGISDTQYFGPGTRLTVL.

The table lists this clone with a count of one. The CDR3 region is CASSGTTGNEQFF. CDR3 DNA: TGCGCCAGCAGCGGAACGACAGGGAATGAGCAGTTCTTC. This chain connects TRBV5-1 to TRBJ2-1; 7 bases map to TRBD1. V trimming: 4 bases; J trimming: 7 bases; junction bases outside the gene matches: 5. The germline CDR1 and CDR2 sequences are SGHRS and YFSETQ. CDR3 length: 13 residues.